This T cell receptor beta chain was sequenced in a study of blood T cells in healthy people across ages (dated by TCRdb to between 2014 and 2017). With respect to the entire study: In model experiments, template switching captured roughly one uniquely barcoded TCR beta cDNA molecule for every two T cells. Age-related changes in TCR beta repertoire diversity were measured in the study by deep sequencing normalized with unique cDNA molecular identifiers. To avoid experimental bias, donors of different ages were randomly spread across the sequencing lanes. Four age groups were formed from the donors: young (average about 17 years), middle-aged (approximately 41), aged (about 68) and long-lived (approximately 78). The study analyzed two additional independent replicas of 1 million unique cDNA reads from the same blood draw for two donors, one aged 18 to 30 and one aged 80 or older.

The roughly 39 donors, aged roughly 6 to 90 years, were systemically healthy Caucasian individuals from Russia. Each donor gave roughly 9 milliliters of peripheral blood, drawn into EDTA-treated Vacutainer tubes. PBMCs were isolated by Ficoll-Paque density-gradient centrifugation, with at least 6 million obtained per sample. Trizol reagent was used to extract total RNA from PBMCs, with at least 6 micrograms per sample. The percentages of naive CD45RAhigh/CD27high T cells were determined by flow cytometry on a PBMC aliquot from every donor. CDR1 SGHRS and CDR2 YFSETQ were looked up in the germline V gene. The CDR3 goes from the cysteine to the phenylalanine over 12 residues. Just CDR3 DNA is preserved here, 36 bases in frame from base 1. Between the V and J ends, shortened by 0 bases and 11 bases respectively, the junction contains 10 bases. The library was produced with 5' RACE. Reads for this sample came from an Illumina HiSeq 2500. The second PCR ran for about 7 to 11 cycles and used a J-beta primer mix along with a sample-barcoded 5' primer. A unique molecular identifier was introduced onto each TCR beta cDNA molecule by a template-switch 5' adaptor carrying 12 random nucleotides. Each sample yielded at least 3 million CDR3-containing paired-end reads. All of the RNA was converted into first-strand cDNA using the Mint cDNA synthesis kit, with a TRBC-specific oligonucleotide serving as the primer. All cDNA was treated with uracil-DNA glycosylase and then went through a first 18-cycle PCR with the universal primers M1SS and BC2_uni_R. Turning to the authors' computational methods: For normalization, 1 million high-quality reads were randomly selected from each sample, with every read carrying a distinct molecular identifier. Instead of being binned into consensus sequences, reads that shared molecular identifiers were thrown out. MiTCR, run with a Q25 quality threshold and the strictest error-elimination algorithm, handled CDR3 identification, clonotype clustering and error correction. A nonparametric unseen species model with Euler transformation was used to estimate a lower bound on total TCR beta diversity. The public reads were reanalyzed by TCRdb: fastp trimming at Q25, MiXCR alignment, in-frame beta chains only. Rows are combined by CDR3 protein, so each entry shows the most common genes and DNA. None of the V and J calls come from the authors' own analysis; TCRdb made them. This sample holds 1.2 million to 1.5 million distinct CDR3 sequences; approximately 38% were observed only once. 7.9% of the sample belongs to the ten largest clones.

Results and caveats for the whole study, not just this receptor: Because the CMV infection status of the donors was unknown, age-related changes in expanded clonotypes may potentially have been confounded. Since profiling was done on bulk unsorted PBMCs, naive and antigen-experienced compartments could not be conclusively compared. The long-lived group showed more naive CD4+ T cells, fewer expanded clones and increased TCR diversity than the aged group, suggesting age selection. As age increased, observed TCR beta diversity per million T cells dropped in a roughly linear way, and a significant reduction was already evident by age 40. The percentage of naive T cells measured by flow cytometry correlated strongly with observed TCR beta diversity. Total diversity estimates from one million sequenced T cells were considered lower bounds and underestimates.

As regards this clonotype: Its antigen is not yet known. The sample holds no much larger clone one base away, and base qualities are not on file.

The sequence was collected from a woman aged 18-29 years in good health. In this chain, TRBV5-1 is recombined with TRBJ2-3, with no confidently assigned D gene. The sequenced material came from blood. The CDR3 region reads CASSLVAEQQYF. The bases read TGCGCCAGCAGCTTGGTGGCAGAACAGCAGTATTTT.